The clone carrying this T cell receptor (beta chain) was recorded a few times. Each CDR3 protein is one row after TCRdb ran MiXCR on the 5' RACE reads. Here the sample spans roughly 75,000 distinct CDR3 sequences, around 2.6% being singletons. Per germline, CDR1 MNHEY and CDR2 SMNVEV (reference sequence). Deletions cut 2 bases from V and 1 base from J, with 9 bases between. The CDR3 extends over 14 amino acids. The entry originates in a study of neurological immune-mediated disorders. V usage is TRBV27 and J usage is TRBJ2-7, with D perhaps matching TRBD1 (5 bases). Input material: PBMCs. The sequence came from a woman aged 30 to 39 with multiple sclerosis. CDR3 in amino acids: CASSLLPGSYEQYF. For the CDR3, the DNA is TGTGCCAGCAGTTTACTGCCAGGGTCCTACGAGCAGTACTTC.